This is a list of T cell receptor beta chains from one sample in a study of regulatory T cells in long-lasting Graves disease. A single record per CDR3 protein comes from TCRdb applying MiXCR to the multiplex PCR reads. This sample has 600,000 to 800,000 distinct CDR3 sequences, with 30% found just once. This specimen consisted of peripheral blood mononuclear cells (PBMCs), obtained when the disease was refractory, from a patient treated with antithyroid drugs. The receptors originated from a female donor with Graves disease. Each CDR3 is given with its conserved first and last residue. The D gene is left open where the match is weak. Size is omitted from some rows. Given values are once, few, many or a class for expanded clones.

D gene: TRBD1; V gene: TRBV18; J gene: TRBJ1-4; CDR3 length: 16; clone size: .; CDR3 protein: CASSPLRGTGDEKLFF; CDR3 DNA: TGTGCCAGCTCACCTCTGAGGGGGACAGGGGATGAAAAACTGTTTTTT
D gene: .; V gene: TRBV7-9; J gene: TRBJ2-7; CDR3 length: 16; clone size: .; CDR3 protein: CASSTPEGQSAYEQYF; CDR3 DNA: TGTGCCAGCAGCACCCCAGAGGGGCAGAGCGCCTACGAGCAGTACTTC
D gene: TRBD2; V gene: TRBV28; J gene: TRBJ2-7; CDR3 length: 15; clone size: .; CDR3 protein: CASSFPSGTAYEQYF; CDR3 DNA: TGTGCCAGCAGTTTTCCTAGCGGAACGGCCTACGAGCAGTACTTC
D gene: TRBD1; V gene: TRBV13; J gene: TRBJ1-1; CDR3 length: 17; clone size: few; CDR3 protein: CASTSEWDRGRGTEAFF; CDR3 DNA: TGTGCCAGCACCTCCGAATGGGACAGGGGGCGGGGGACTGAAGCTTTCTTT
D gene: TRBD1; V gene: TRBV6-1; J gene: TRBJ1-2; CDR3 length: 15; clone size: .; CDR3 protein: CASSDYRGQGYGYTF; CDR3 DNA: TGTGCCAGCAGTGACTACAGGGGGCAAGGGTATGGCTACACCTTC
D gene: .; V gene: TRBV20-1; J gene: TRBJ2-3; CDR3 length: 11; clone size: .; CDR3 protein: CSATHTDTQYF; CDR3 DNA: TGCAGTGCAACCCACACAGATACGCAGTATTTT
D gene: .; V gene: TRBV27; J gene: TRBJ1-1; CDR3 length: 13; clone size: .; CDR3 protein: CASRHRVSTEAFF; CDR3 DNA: TGTGCCAGCAGACACAGGGTTAGCACTGAAGCTTTCTTT
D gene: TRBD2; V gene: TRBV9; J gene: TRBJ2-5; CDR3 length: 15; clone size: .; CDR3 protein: CASSVGVAGVETQYF; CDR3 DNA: TGTGCCAGCAGCGTAGGGGTGGCGGGGGTAGAGACCCAGTACTTC
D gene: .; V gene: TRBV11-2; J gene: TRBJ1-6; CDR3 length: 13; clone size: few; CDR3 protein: CASSRAYNSPLHF; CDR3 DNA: TGTGCCAGCAGCCGGGCCTATAATTCACCCCTCCACTTT
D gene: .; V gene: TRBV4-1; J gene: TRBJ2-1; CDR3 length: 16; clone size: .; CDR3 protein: CASSQGPSAPYNEQFF; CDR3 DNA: TGCGCCAGCAGCCAAGGACCTAGCGCGCCCTACAATGAGCAGTTCTTC
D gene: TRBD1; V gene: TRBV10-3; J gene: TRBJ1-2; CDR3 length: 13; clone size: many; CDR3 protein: CAILGQENYGYTF; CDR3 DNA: TGTGCCATCCTTGGACAGGAGAACTATGGCTACACCTTC
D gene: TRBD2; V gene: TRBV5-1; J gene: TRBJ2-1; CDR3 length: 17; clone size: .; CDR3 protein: CASSLEGLAGDTDEQFF; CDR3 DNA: TGCGCCAGCAGCTTGGAAGGACTAGCGGGAGATACGGATGAGCAGTTCTTC